This T cell receptor (beta chain) was observed in a study of T cell responses to AZD1222 COVID-19 vaccine. CDR1 is GTSNPN, CDR2 SVGIG, per germline (reference sequence). CDR3 length: 13 residues. Unmatched junction bases numbered 10, after V lost 8 bases and J lost 4 bases. Method: immunoSEQ multiplex PCR; TCRdb's copy keeps in-frame clones and lacks some. The table includes more than 110,000 clones, about 88% detected once. This TCR was recovered from an adult in good health. This sequence joins TRBV30 and TRBJ1-2; 7 bases line up with TRBD1. Sequencing used peripheral blood, obtained on day 0 of AZD1222 vaccination. As DNA, the CDR3 is TGTGCCGGCTCCGGGACAGCCTTCTATGGCTACACCTTC. Its translation is CAGSGTAFYGYTF.